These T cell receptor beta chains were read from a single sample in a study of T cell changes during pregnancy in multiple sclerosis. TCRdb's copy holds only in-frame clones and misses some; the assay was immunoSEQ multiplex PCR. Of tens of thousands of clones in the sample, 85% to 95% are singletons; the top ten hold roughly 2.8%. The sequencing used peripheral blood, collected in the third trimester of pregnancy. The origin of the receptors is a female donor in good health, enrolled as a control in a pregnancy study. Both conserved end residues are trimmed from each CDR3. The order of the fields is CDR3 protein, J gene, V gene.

CDR3aa: ASSHRQGGYGYT; j_gene: TRBJ1-2; v_gene: TRBV4-1
CDR3aa: ASSFGGGYT; j_gene: TRBJ1-2; v_gene: TRBV28
CDR3aa: ATSRLYRDEAF; j_gene: TRBJ1-1; v_gene: TRBV15
CDR3aa: ASSQESLRVGSYEQY; j_gene: TRBJ2-7; v_gene: TRBV4-3
CDR3aa: ASSFGEQY; j_gene: TRBJ2-7; v_gene: TRBV27
CDR3aa: ASSLWILAGGPGEQF; j_gene: TRBJ2-1; v_gene: TRBV28
CDR3aa: AWIRGTEAF; j_gene: TRBJ1-1; v_gene: TRBV30
CDR3aa: ASSYGDIYEQY; j_gene: TRBJ2-7; v_gene: TRBV6-5
CDR3aa: ASSMGFRNEQY; j_gene: TRBJ2-7; v_gene: TRBV5-1
CDR3aa: ASSLGVWGSGRHNEQF; j_gene: TRBJ2-1; v_gene: TRBV7-3
CDR3aa: ASSPSGRGVVLRVTDTQY; j_gene: TRBJ2-3; v_gene: TRBV28
CDR3aa: ASSQDGLPTDTQY; j_gene: TRBJ2-3; v_gene: TRBV4-1
CDR3aa: ASSFPSGLYNEQF; j_gene: TRBJ2-1; v_gene: TRBV5-1
CDR3aa: ASTILGLGTDTQY; j_gene: TRBJ2-3; v_gene: TRBV11-2
CDR3aa: SQRQGQETQY; j_gene: TRBJ2-5; v_gene: TRBV29-1
CDR3aa: ASSPGQGGGRSSYEQY; j_gene: TRBJ2-7; v_gene: TRBV5-4
CDR3aa: ATSRDRDYYNEQF; j_gene: TRBJ2-1; v_gene: TRBV15
CDR3aa: ASSPYRDRVYEQY; j_gene: TRBJ2-7; v_gene: TRBV18
CDR3aa: AWSKPGVYEQY; j_gene: TRBJ2-7; v_gene: TRBV30
CDR3aa: ASSSTSSLEQY; j_gene: TRBJ2-7; v_gene: TRBV13
CDR3aa: ASSKQTGGYEQY; j_gene: TRBJ2-7; v_gene: TRBV6-1
CDR3aa: ASSFRSGVGANVLT; j_gene: TRBJ2-6; v_gene: TRBV28
CDR3aa: ASSLGQGDEQY; j_gene: TRBJ2-7; v_gene: TRBV7-2
CDR3aa: ASSPMGGNQPQH; j_gene: TRBJ1-5; v_gene: TRBV6-6
CDR3aa: ASSGGATSGRKTQY; j_gene: TRBJ2-5; v_gene: TRBV2
CDR3aa: ASSLGTERSGELF; j_gene: TRBJ2-2; v_gene: TRBV7-9
CDR3aa: ASSWGLARTDTQY; j_gene: TRBJ2-3; v_gene: TRBV7-7
CDR3aa: ASGSNMNTEAF; j_gene: TRBJ1-1; v_gene: TRBV19
CDR3aa: SAAGQNYEQY; j_gene: TRBJ2-7; v_gene: TRBV29-1
CDR3aa: ASSLVSRQRNTEAF; j_gene: TRBJ1-1; v_gene: TRBV27
CDR3aa: ASSFTEKGQGTVHEQY; j_gene: TRBJ2-7; v_gene: TRBV7-9
CDR3aa: ASSRQDGYT; j_gene: TRBJ1-2; v_gene: TRBV28